The next 5 T cell receptor beta chains were all read from a single sample in a study of blood T cell repertoires in COVID-19. Profiled with immunoSEQ multiplex PCR; TCRdb holds only in-frame clones, not every one. This sample has 200,000 to 250,000 clones; 80% to 90% occur once, and the top ten carry roughly 4.1%. Sequenced: peripheral blood. These receptors were taken from a middle-aged man with acute or convalescent COVID-19.

The chain links TRBV5-1 to TRBJ2-2; the D gene is possibly TRBD1 (5 bases). The germline V gene has CDR1 SGHRS and CDR2 YFSETQ. This CDR3 has 15 residues. The V gene lost 6 bases and the J gene lost 6 bases, with 18 bases spanning the gap. The CDR3 nucleotides read TGCGCCAGCACCTGGGGCAGGGAAATCGCCGGGGAGCTGTTTTTT. Translating it yields CASTWGREIAGELFF.

The gene calls are TRBV12-3 or TRBV12-4 and TRBJ2-1, with D possibly being TRBD1 (6 bases). The CDR3 covers 13 residues. V lost 5 bases, J lost 6 bases, and 11 bases lay in between. The CDR3 coding sequence is TGTGCCAGCAGTAGTAGGACAGTCAATGAGCAGTTCTTC. It specifies CASSSRTVNEQFF.

The chain is built from TRBV18 and TRBJ1-5; maybe TRBD1 (5 bases). V lost 3 bases and J lost 6, with 12 bases in between. There are 14 residues in the CDR3. The germline CDR1 and CDR2 sequences are KGHSH and LQKENI. DNA for the CDR3: TGTGCCAGCTCACCTATAGGGGATGGTCAGCCCCAGCATTTT. It codes for CASSPIGDGQPQHF.

The genes are TRBV7-2 and TRBJ1-5; 12 bases map to TRBD1. The V gene end was trimmed by 1 base and the J gene end by 3 bases; junction bases not matched to a gene: 7. Per the germline V gene, CDR1 is SGHTA and CDR2 is FQGNSA. This CDR3 region has 18 residues. The CDR3 DNA reads TGTGCCAGCAGCTTAGTAGGGACAGGGGGCGAGGTCAATCAGCCCCAGCATTTT. Encoded protein: CASSLVGTGGEVNQPQHF.

The chain uses TRBV9 and TRBJ1-3, with a tentative D call TRBD1 (5 bases). Germline CDR1 SGDLS, CDR2 YYNGEE. Trimming took 3 bases from V and 0 from J, leaving 22 bases between them. This CDR3 spans 19 amino acids. CDR3 amino acids: CASSARGQLTHYSGNTIYF. For the CDR3, the DNA is TGTGCCAGCAGCGCAAGGGGTCAACTGACGCATTACTCTGGAAACACCATATATTTT.